These 6 T cell receptor beta chains were sequenced from one sample in a study of T-cell reconstitution after alpha-beta-depleted transplantation in children. Preparation of the TCRbeta library used unique molecular identifiers. TCRdb reanalysed the PCR reads using MiXCR and keeps one entry per CDR3 protein. The profile shows hundreds of thousands of distinct CDR3 sequences, about 16% of them singletons. The input for sequencing was PBMCs, mostly from graft donor cells, taken 360 days after TCRalphabeta/CD19-depleted stem cell transplant. The receptors were sampled from a male patient between 2 and 10 years old who had a stem cell transplant for acute lymphoblastic leukemia, so the T cells may come from the graft donor.

The V and J genes are TRBV20-1 and TRBJ2-3; 10 positions match TRBD2. J gave up 5 bases and V 4 bases, and 6 bases lay outside the gene matches. In germline, CDR1 is DFQATT, CDR2 SNEGSKA (reference sequence). CDR3 length: 14 amino acids. The CDR3 loop is CSATLAGVGDTQYF. CDR3 coding DNA: TGCAGTGCTACTCTAGCGGGAGTCGGAGATACGCAGTATTTT.

V gene TRBV5-1 combines with J gene TRBJ2-3; a possible D gene is TRBD2 (6 bases). V was cut by 6 bases and J by 1 base, with 9 bases left in between. Germline V gives CDR1 SGHRS, CDR2 YFSETQ. The CDR3 has 13 amino acids. The CDR3 DNA is TGCGCCAGCACCGGGAGAGGCACAGATACGCAGTATTTT. Translated: CASTGRGTDTQYF. Full variable domain (rest looked up from reference TRBV5-1 and TRBJ2-3): KAGVTQTPRYLIKTRGQQVTLSCSPISGHRSVSWYQQTPGQGLQFLFEYFSETQRNKGNFPGRFSGRQFSNSRSEMNVSTLELGDSALYLCASTGRGTDTQYFGPGTRLTVL.

At least ten counts were recorded for this clonotype. The rearrangement joins TRBV5-1 to TRBJ2-7, with TRBD1 matching 10 bases. Germline V CDR1 and CDR2: SGHRS, YFSETQ. The CDR3 is 14 amino acids. V was clipped by 0 bases and J by 3 bases; unmatched bases: 0. CDR3 coding DNA: TGCGCCAGCAGCTTGGGGGACAGGGGCTACGAGCAGTACTTC. It specifies CASSLGDRGYEQYF.

V and J are TRBV10-3 and TRBJ2-1; 14 bases are a match to TRBD2. V trimming: 5 bases; J trimming: 6 bases; junction bases outside the gene matches: 3. Per germline, CDR1 ENHRY and CDR2 SYGVKD. The CDR3 length is 15 residues. The CDR3 reads CAISYGTSGSNEQFF. The CDR3 DNA reads TGTGCCATCAGTTACGGGACTAGCGGGAGCAATGAGCAGTTCTTC.

The sample holds a few counts of this clonotype. The chain recombines TRBV29-1 with TRBJ2-3, with TRBD2 matching 10 bases. Germline CDR1 is SQVTM and CDR2 is ANQGSEA. V was clipped by 5 bases and J by 5 bases; unmatched bases: 7. This CDR3 region has 14 residues. Written as DNA, the CDR3 is TGCAGCGTTTCCCTAGCGGGAGTGGAAGATACGCAGTATTTT. Its protein product is CSVSLAGVEDTQYF.

This clonotype was counted ten times or more. The genes are TRBV5-1 and TRBJ2-2; weak D call: TRBD2 (6 bases). The V and J ends lost 5 bases and 7 bases respectively, with 15 bases between them. CDR3 length equals 14 residues. Germline CDR1 is SGHRS and CDR2 is YFSETQ. DNA of the CDR3: TGCGCCAGCAGTCCTAGACTAGTTCGCGGGGAGCTGTTTTTT. The encoded protein is CASSPRLVRGELFF.